This T cell receptor (beta chain) was recorded in a study of blood T cell repertoires in COVID-19. For the study at large: Whether acute or convalescent, the COVID-19 samples came from the United States, Italy and Spain. From T cells, B-cell-depleted T cells, or PBMCs came the material, which was cDNA or gDNA.

The V and J ends lost 4 bases and 1 base respectively, with 13 bases between them. Germline loops: CDR1 LGHNA, CDR2 YSLEER. The CDR3 is 15 amino acids. Study processing details: Estimates of nucleated cell counts were drawn from the amplification of reference gene primers. Measured with immunoSEQ multiplex PCR; TCRdb has only the in-frame clones, and not every one. The V and J calls and clone size come from that table; D and trimming were worked out from the DNA. The sample includes 200,000 or so clones, roughly 90% seen only once; the top ten take around 6.5%. The clonotype comes from a man aged 55-75 years who had recovered from COVID-19. Sequenced input: peripheral blood. The J gene is TRBJ1-1, the V gene TRBV4-3; perhaps TRBD1 as D (6 bases). DNA for the CDR3: TGCGCCAGCAGCCTAGAACAGGGACGGAACACTGAAGCTTTCTTT. This encodes CASSLEQGRNTEAFF.